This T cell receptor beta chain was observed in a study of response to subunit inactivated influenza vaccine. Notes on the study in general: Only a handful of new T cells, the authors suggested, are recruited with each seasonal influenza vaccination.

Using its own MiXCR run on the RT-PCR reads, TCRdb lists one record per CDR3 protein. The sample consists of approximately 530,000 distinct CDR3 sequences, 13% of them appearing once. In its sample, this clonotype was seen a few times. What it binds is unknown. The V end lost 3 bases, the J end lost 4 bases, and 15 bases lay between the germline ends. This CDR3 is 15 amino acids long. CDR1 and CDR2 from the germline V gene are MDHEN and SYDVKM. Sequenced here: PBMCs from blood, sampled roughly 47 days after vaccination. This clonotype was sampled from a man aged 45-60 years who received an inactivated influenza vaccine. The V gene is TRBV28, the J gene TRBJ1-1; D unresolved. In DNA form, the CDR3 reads TGTGCCAGCAGTTTTAATCTGGGAATGGTCACTGAAGCTTTCTTT. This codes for CASSFNLGMVTEAFF.